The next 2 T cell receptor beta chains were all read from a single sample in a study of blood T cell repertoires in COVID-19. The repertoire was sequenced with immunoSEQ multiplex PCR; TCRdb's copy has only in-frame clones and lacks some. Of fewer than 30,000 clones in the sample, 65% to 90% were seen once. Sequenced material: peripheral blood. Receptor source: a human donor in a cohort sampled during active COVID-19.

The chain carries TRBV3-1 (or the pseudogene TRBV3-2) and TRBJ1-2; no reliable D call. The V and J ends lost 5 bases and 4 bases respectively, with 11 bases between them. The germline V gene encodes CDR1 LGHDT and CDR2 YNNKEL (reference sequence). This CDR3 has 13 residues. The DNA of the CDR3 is TGTGCCAGCAGCAAAGTCGACATCTATGGCTACACCTTC. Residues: CASSKVDIYGYTF.

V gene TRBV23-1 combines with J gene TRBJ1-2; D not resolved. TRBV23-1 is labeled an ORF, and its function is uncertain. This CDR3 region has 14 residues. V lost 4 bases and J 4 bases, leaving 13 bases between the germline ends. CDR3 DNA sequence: TGCGCCAGCAGTCGGTGGGCAGCCCTCTATGGCTACACCTTC. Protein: CASSRWAALYGYTF.